This T cell receptor (beta chain) stems from a study of blood T cell repertoires in COVID-19. About the research overall: Donors in the United States, Italy and Spain gave samples during acute or convalescent COVID-19. From T cells, B-cell-depleted T cells, or PBMCs came the material, which was cDNA or gDNA.

The ends lost 6 bases at V and 2 bases at J; junction bases unmatched: 7. This CDR3 is built from 16 residues. Germline V lookup: CDR1 LNHDA, CDR2 SQIVND (reference sequence). Original processing methods: Counts of nucleated cells, estimated from reference gene primer amplification, were obtained. Method: immunoSEQ multiplex PCR; TCRdb's copy keeps in-frame clones and lacks some. The V and J calls and the clone size are those of that table, but D and trimming were determined from the DNA. The sample lists fewer than 200,000 clones, 86% occurring once. The chain recombines TRBV19 with TRBJ2-3, with 11 bases lining up with TRBD2. Sequenced input: peripheral blood. The clonotype comes from a man in his fifties with active or convalescent COVID-19. CDR3 residues: CASSPSGGIYTDTQYF. The CDR3 DNA reads TGTGCCAGTAGCCCTAGCGGGGGGATCTACACAGATACGCAGTATTTT.